The 29 T cell receptor beta chains listed next were all sequenced from one sample in a study of T cells in Graves' hyperthyroidism and ophthalmopathy. Regions amplified from RNA transcripts were the TCR beta CDR3 regions. A set of HTBI primers served as the primers for a first-round RT-PCR of the TCR CDR3. MiXCR, run by TCRdb on the multiplex PCR reads, gives a single entry per CDR3 protein. The sample yields around 200,000 distinct CDR3 sequences, 15% to 20% seen once. The specimen sequenced was blood. These receptors were obtained from a man aged 35 to 55 with Graves' hyperthyroidism.

In this sample, this clonotype turned up many times. The V gene is TRBV3-1, the J gene TRBJ2-5; TRBD1 is a possible D gene (5 bases). The CDR3 spans 12 residues. Trimming shortened V by 6 bases and J by 6 bases, and 11 bases separated the two germline ends. Germline-derived CDR1 and CDR2 are LGHDT and YNNKEL (reference sequence). This chain's CDR3 is CASSMGQQTQYF. CDR3 nucleotide sequence: TGTGCCAGCAGTATGGGGCAGCAGACCCAGTACTTC.

This clonotype was observed at least ten times. This sequence joins TRBV12-3 or TRBV12-4 and TRBJ2-1; 9 positions match TRBD2. V trimming: 1 base; J trimming: 8 bases; junction bases outside the gene matches: 6. The CDR3 is 15 amino acids. This CDR3 is CASSLVAGGRDEQFF. The DNA of the CDR3 is TGTGCCAGCAGTTTAGTGGCGGGGGGGCGGGATGAGCAGTTCTTC.

This clonotype was picked up a small number of times. A much more abundant neighbour one base away suggests this may be a read error. CDR3 nucleotide sequence: TGCAGTGGTCGAGGGTACAATGAGCAGTTCTTC. The encoded protein is CSGRGYNEQFF. The V gene is TRBV20-1, the J gene TRBJ2-1, with D possibly being TRBD2 (5 bases). Germline-derived CDR1 and CDR2 are DFQATT and SNEGSKA (reference sequence). This CDR3 is built from 11 residues. V lost 7 bases and J lost 4, with 8 bases in between.

Ten or more counts support this clonotype. V is TRBV5-1 and J is TRBJ2-7; tentatively, D is TRBD1 (5 bases). Germline CDR1 and CDR2: SGHRS and YFSETQ. The CDR3 runs to 15 residues. V was cut by 0 bases and J by 2 bases, with 12 bases left in between. CDR3 protein: CASSLAGRGTYEQYF. CDR3 sequence (DNA): TGCGCCAGCAGCTTGGCCGGTAGGGGTACCTACGAGCAGTACTTC.

This clonotype was seen only a few times. The V gene is TRBV9, the J gene TRBJ1-1; D remains ambiguous. CDR3 length: 13 residues. The germline CDR1 and CDR2 sequences are SGDLS and YYNGEE. The V gene lost 3 bases and the J gene lost 3 bases, with 9 bases spanning the gap. As DNA, the CDR3 is TGTGCCAGCAGCGAGGAAGATTACACTGAAGCTTTCTTT. Translating it yields CASSEEDYTEAFF.

This clonotype was seen ten or more times. The chain carries TRBV4-3 and TRBJ2-5, with 8 bases lining up with TRBD2. CDR1 LGHNA and CDR2 YSLEER come from the germline V gene. The CDR3 has 17 residues. Unmatched junction bases numbered 11, after V lost 0 bases and J lost 5 bases. CDR3: CASSQDPPGLVAETQYF. In DNA, the CDR3 is TGCGCCAGCAGCCAAGACCCCCCGGGACTAGTCGCGGAGACCCAGTACTTC.

The chain combines TRBV12-3 or TRBV12-4 with TRBJ1-5; D may be TRBD1 (6 bases). Trimming took off 1 base at V and 0 bases at J, with 10 bases between the two ends. CDR3 length: 16 amino acids. CDR3 coding DNA: TGTGCCAGCAGTTTAGTTCTGGGACATAGCAATCAGCCCCAGCATTTT. Its protein is CASSLVLGHSNQPQHF.

This clonotype was found many times. The chain uses TRBV5-1 and TRBJ1-1; possible D gene TRBD1, 5 bases. Germline V gene data show CDR1 as SGHRS and CDR2 as YFSETQ. The CDR3 is 16 residues long. V was cut by 4 bases and J by 4 bases, with 20 bases left in between. The CDR3, as DNA: TGCGCCAGCAGCGGCCGGGACCCCGCGGTAGGCACTGAAGCTTTCTTT. Protein: CASSGRDPAVGTEAFF.

The chain uses TRBV9 and TRBJ2-1; D assignment may be TRBD1 or TRBD2 (6 bases each). V gave up 0 bases and J gave up 4 bases, with 11 bases separating them. Germline V gene data show CDR1 as SGDLS and CDR2 as YYNGEE. This CDR3 is 15 amino acids long. The CDR3 nucleotides are TGTGCCAGCAGCGTAGGGGGGGCTCTTTACAATGAGCAGTTCTTC. It yields the protein CASSVGGALYNEQFF.

This chain links TRBV9 with TRBJ1-1; D may be TRBD1 (6 bases). This CDR3 contains 16 residues. Per germline, CDR1 SGDLS and CDR2 YYNGEE. Trimming stripped 0 bases from V and 5 bases from J, with 17 bases between. The CDR3 sequence: CASSVASKGGRTEAFF. For the CDR3, the DNA is TGTGCCAGCAGCGTAGCTAGTAAGGGGGGCAGGACTGAAGCTTTCTTT.

The chain employs TRBV6-1 and TRBJ2-3, with D possibly being TRBD1 (6 bases). Trimming removed 8 bases from V and 6 bases from J, with 9 bases in between. CDR1 MNHNS and CDR2 SASEGT come from the germline V gene. CDR3 length: 11 residues. The CDR3 protein is CASGGGDTQYF. The CDR3 DNA reads TGTGCCAGCGGGGGCGGGGATACGCAGTATTTT.

The chain joins TRBV11-2 to TRBJ2-5; TRBD2 aligns across 9 bases. This CDR3 is 15 amino acids long. Losses at the gene ends were 6 bases for V and 4 bases for J; bases not matched to a gene: 9. Germline CDR1 reads SGHAT; CDR2 reads FQNNGV. DNA of the CDR3: TGTGCCAGCAGACACCTAGGGCGGGGGGGAGAGACCCAGTACTTC. Translated, it gives CASRHLGRGGETQYF.

This clonotype was detected only a few times. The J gene is TRBJ1-2, the V gene TRBV7-2; maybe TRBD1 (6 bases). Germline CDR1 reads SGHTA; CDR2 reads FQGNSA. V was cut by 5 bases and J by 8 bases, with 21 bases left in between. The CDR3 is 15 residues long. The CDR3 reads CASSQNRDTRGGYTF. In nucleotides, the CDR3 is TGTGCCAGCAGCCAAAACCGGGACACCCGGGGAGGCTACACCTTC.

In its sample, this clonotype was seen many times. The V and J genes are TRBV29-1 and TRBJ2-3; D gene ambiguous. Germline V gives CDR1 SQVTM, CDR2 ANQGSEA. V dropped 4 bases and J dropped 2 bases, with 7 bases sitting between them. The CDR3 runs to 12 residues. CDR3 protein: CSVVGITDTQYF. The CDR3 region has the DNA TGCAGCGTTGTGGGCATCACAGATACGCAGTATTTT.

This clonotype occurred many times. This chain uses TRBV28 with TRBJ2-7; tentative D call: TRBD2 (6 bases). This CDR3 contains 16 residues. Deletions cut 3 bases from V and 0 bases from J, with 15 bases between. CDR1 is MDHEN, CDR2 SYDVKM, per germline. The CDR3 nucleotides read TGTGCCAGCAGTTTTAAGGGGACTTACTTCTCCTACGAGCAGTACTTC. Protein sequence: CASSFKGTYFSYEQYF.

V is TRBV10-3 and J is TRBJ1-2, with 8 bases aligning to TRBD1. V was clipped by 1 base and J by 5 bases; unmatched bases: 3. The CDR3 has 14 residues. CDR1 is ENHRY, CDR2 SYGVKD, per germline. The CDR3 sequence: CAISEYTGGYGYTF. CDR3 nucleotide sequence: TGTGCCATCAGTGAGTACACAGGGGGGTATGGCTACACCTTC.

The rearrangement links TRBV5-1 to TRBJ2-1; weak D call: TRBD2 (6 bases). Deletions cut 0 bases from V and 4 bases from J, with 14 bases between. The germline V gene encodes CDR1 SGHRS and CDR2 YFSETQ. The CDR3 length is 16 residues. CDR3 protein: CASSLETGLAYNEQFF. CDR3 in DNA: TGCGCCAGCAGCTTGGAGACGGGACTCGCTTACAATGAGCAGTTCTTC.

For this clonotype: It may be a read error: a sequence one base away is much more abundant. V gene TRBV15 combines with J gene TRBJ1-1; unclear D gene. The CDR3 is 14 amino acids. Germline lookup yields CDR1 LNHNV and CDR2 YYDKDF (reference sequence). The CDR3 is CATGRDRAAPEAFF. CDR3 nucleotide sequence: TGTGCCACCGGCAGAGATCGGGCAGCTCCTGAAGCTTTCTTT.

V is TRBV6-1 and J is TRBJ2-3; D uncertain. The CDR3 covers 12 residues. Trimming pared 3 bases from V and 8 bases from J, leaving 9 bases between. Looked up from germline, CDR1 is MNHNS and CDR2 is SASEGT. The DNA of the CDR3 is TGTGCCAGCAGTGACACATCAGGTACGCAGTATTTT. Its translation is CASSDTSGTQYF.

This clonotype has a count of ten or more. This chain links TRBV30 with TRBJ2-2, with 10 bases matching TRBD1. The germline CDR1 and CDR2 sequences are GTSNPN and SVGIG (reference sequence). CDR3 length: 14 amino acids. Germline trimming cut 4 bases from V and 5 bases from J; bases unmatched to any gene: 4. The CDR3 region has the DNA TGTGCCTGGAAAGGGACAGGGGCTACCGGGGAGCTGTTTTTT. Translating it yields CAWKGTGATGELFF.

This clonotype was detected ten times or more. V and J are TRBV2 and TRBJ2-3; D assignment may be TRBD1 or TRBD2 (5 bases each). The germline gives CDR1 SNHLY, CDR2 FYNNEI. CDR3 length: 16 amino acids. V was cut by 4 bases and J by 2 bases, with 16 bases left in between. CDR3 in DNA: TGTGCCAGCAGTGGAAGGACGGGACGGGACACAGATACGCAGTATTTT. Translating it yields CASSGRTGRDTDTQYF.

This sequence joins TRBV7-2 and TRBJ1-6; 8 bases map to TRBD1. CDR3 length: 13 amino acids. The ends lost 5 bases at V and 10 bases at J; junction bases unmatched: 4. Germline-derived CDR1 and CDR2 are SGHTA and FQGNSA. The CDR3 DNA sequence: TGTGCCAGCAGCCGGACAGGGATCTCACCCCTCCACTTT. This gives the protein CASSRTGISPLHF.

The rearrangement uses TRBV5-8 and TRBJ1-2; TRBD1 matches at 10 bases. Germline assignment: CDR1 SGHTS and CDR2 YDEGEE. The length of the CDR3 is 16 residues. The V gene end was trimmed by 5 bases and the J gene end by 5 bases; junction bases not matched to a gene: 12. The CDR3 nucleotides are TGTGCCAGCAGTTCATTCCTAAGACAGGGGGCTTATGGCTACACCTTC. This sequence encodes CASSSFLRQGAYGYTF.

This clonotype has ten or more counts. V usage is TRBV20-1 and J usage is TRBJ2-2; 11 bases match TRBD2. Trimming removed 2 bases from V and 6 bases from J; junction bases left unmatched: 2. This CDR3 region has 14 residues. Germline CDR1 and CDR2: DFQATT and SNEGSKA (reference sequence). Here the CDR3 DNA reads TGCAGTGCTAGAAATAGCGGGGGGGCCGGGGAGCTGTTTTTT. This encodes CSARNSGGAGELFF.

This clonotype was observed at least ten times. The chain combines TRBV6-1 with TRBJ1-1; D is ambiguous. Germline lookup yields CDR1 MNHNS and CDR2 SASEGT. The CDR3 contains 15 residues. The V gene lost 5 bases and the J gene lost 2 bases, with 15 bases spanning the gap. In DNA form, the CDR3 reads TGTGCCAGCAGTCCTAGAATCGGAACTAACACTGAAGCTTTCTTT. Encoded protein: CASSPRIGTNTEAFF.

Only a few counts were recorded for this clonotype. This sequence joins TRBV7-8 and TRBJ2-2; D not certain. Germline V gene data show CDR1 as SGHVS and CDR2 as FQNEAQ. The CDR3 consists of 17 residues. Deletions cut 2 bases from V and 0 bases from J, with 13 bases between. CDR3 sequence: CASSLSWAPSNTGELFF. CDR3 DNA sequence: TGTGCCAGCAGCTTATCTTGGGCCCCATCGAACACCGGGGAGCTGTTTTTT.

J is TRBJ1-1 and V is TRBV7-2; D is unresolved. This CDR3 has 12 amino acids. Trimming took off 5 bases at V and 5 bases at J, with 9 bases between the two ends. Germline V CDR1 and CDR2: SGHTA, FQGNSA. The CDR3 coding sequence is TGTGCCAGCAGCCAATTCGTTACTGAAGCTTTCTTT. Translation: CASSQFVTEAFF.

At least ten counts were recorded for this clonotype. V and J are TRBV20-1 and TRBJ2-5; D is perhaps TRBD1 or TRBD2 (5 bases each). The CDR3 spans 16 residues. CDR1 and CDR2 (germline): DFQATT, SNEGSKA (reference sequence). V was pared by 0 bases and J by 1 base, with 15 bases between. The CDR3 nucleotides are TGCAGTGCTAGAGAAGGGACCCCTTTCGCCCAAGAGACCCAGTACTTC. It encodes CSAREGTPFAQETQYF.

This clonotype showed up many times. The chain combines TRBV5-1 with TRBJ2-3; the D is unclear. Germline V lookup: CDR1 SGHRS, CDR2 YFSETQ. The CDR3 contains 15 residues. The V gene lost 0 bases and the J gene lost 2 bases, with 10 bases spanning the gap. CDR3 sequence (DNA): TGCGCCAGCAGCTTGGAGGGCAGCCCCACAGATACGCAGTATTTT. This translates into CASSLEGSPTDTQYF.